This T cell receptor beta chain was captured in a study of shared clonotypes between healthy human individuals. Points from the study as a whole: In several donors, approximately 5% of naive CD4 clonotypes appeared in common.

The test was conducted at deep level. The repertoire was sequenced with immunoSEQ multiplex PCR; TCRdb's copy has only in-frame clones and lacks some. The sample lists around 2,000,000 clones; just under 95% were seen once. Worth noting for this clone: Its antigen is not identified.

CD45RO-negative, CCR7-selected cells formed the naive CD8 fraction, which excluded terminally differentiated effector memory CD45RA+ cells. Germline-derived CDR1 and CDR2 are SEHNR and FQNEAQ (reference sequence). Trimming at V came to 5 bases and at J to 3 bases, leaving 2 bases not matched to a gene. The CDR3 has 15 amino acids. The chain combines TRBV7-9 with TRBJ2-5; 14 bases match TRBD2. The sequenced material came from naive CD8+ T cells sorted from blood. The clonotype was recovered from a man between 18 and 35 years old in good health. CDR3 amino acids: CASSATSGGEETQYF. CDR3 DNA: TGTGCCAGCAGCGCGACTAGCGGGGGGGAAGAGACCCAGTACTTC.